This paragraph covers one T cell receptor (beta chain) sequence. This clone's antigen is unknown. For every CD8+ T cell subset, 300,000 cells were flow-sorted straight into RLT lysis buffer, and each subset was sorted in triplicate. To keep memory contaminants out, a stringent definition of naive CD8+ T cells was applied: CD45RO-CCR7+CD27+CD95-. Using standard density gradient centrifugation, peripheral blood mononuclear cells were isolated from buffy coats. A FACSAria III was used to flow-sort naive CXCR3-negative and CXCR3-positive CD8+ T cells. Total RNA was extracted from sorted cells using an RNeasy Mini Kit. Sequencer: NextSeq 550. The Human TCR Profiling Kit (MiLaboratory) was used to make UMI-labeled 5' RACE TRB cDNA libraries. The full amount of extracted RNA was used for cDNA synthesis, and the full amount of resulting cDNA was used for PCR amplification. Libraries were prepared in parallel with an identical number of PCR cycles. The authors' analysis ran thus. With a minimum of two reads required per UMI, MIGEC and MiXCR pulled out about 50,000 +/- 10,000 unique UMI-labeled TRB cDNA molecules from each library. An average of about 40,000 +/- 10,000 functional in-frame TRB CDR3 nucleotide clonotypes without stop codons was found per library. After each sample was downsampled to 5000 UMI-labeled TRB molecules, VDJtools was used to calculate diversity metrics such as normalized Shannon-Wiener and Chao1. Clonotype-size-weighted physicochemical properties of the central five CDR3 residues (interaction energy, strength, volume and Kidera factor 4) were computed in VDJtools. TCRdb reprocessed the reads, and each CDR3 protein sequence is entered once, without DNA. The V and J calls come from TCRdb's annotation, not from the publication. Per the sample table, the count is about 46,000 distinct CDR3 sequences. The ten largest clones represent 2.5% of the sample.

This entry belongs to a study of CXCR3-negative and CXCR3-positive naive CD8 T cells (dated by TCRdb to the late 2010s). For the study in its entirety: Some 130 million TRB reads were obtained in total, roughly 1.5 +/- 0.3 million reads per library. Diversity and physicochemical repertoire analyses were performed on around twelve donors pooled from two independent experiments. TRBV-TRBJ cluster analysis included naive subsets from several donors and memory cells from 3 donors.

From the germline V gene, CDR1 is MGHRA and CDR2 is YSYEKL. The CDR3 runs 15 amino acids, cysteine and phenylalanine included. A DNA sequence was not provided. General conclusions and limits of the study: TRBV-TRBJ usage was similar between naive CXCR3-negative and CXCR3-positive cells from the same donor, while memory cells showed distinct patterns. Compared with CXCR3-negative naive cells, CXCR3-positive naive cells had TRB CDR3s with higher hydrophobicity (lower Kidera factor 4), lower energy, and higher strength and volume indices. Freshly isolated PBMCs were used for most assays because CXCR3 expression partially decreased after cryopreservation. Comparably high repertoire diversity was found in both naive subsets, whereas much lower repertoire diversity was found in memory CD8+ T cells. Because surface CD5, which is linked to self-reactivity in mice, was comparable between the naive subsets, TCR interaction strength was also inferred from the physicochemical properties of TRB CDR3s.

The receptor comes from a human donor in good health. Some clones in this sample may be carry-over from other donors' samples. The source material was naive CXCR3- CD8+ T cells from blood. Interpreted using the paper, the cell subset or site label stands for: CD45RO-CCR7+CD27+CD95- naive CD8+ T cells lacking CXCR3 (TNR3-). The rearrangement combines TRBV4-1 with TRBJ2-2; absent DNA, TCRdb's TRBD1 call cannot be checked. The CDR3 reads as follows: CASSQEARVTGELFF.